Listed below are T cell receptor beta chains from one sample, sequenced in a study of cytomegalovirus exposure and HLA in healthy donors. TCRdb's copy holds only in-frame clones and misses some; the assay was immunoSEQ multiplex PCR. The data hold some 130,000 clones, with roughly 63% observed a single time. The sample was PBMCs. Receptors were obtained from a man aged 25 to 40 in good health and CMV-seropositive. Each CDR3 is given with its conserved first and last residue. Fields, in order: V gene, clone size, J gene, D gene, CDR3 protein, CDR3 DNA. The D gene is left open where the match is weak. Size tells how often a clone was seen (once, few, many) or the class of an expanded clone, and some rows leave it out.

>TRBV27|-|TRBJ2-5|TRBD2
CASSFSGRARETQYF
TGTGCCAGCAGTTTTAGCGGGAGGGCCCGAGAGACCCAGTACTTC
>TRBV19|-|TRBJ2-7|TRBD1
CASSAGQGNYEQYF
TGTGCCAGTAGTGCAGGACAGGGGAACTACGAGCAGTACTTC
>TRBV5-5|once|TRBJ2-3|-
CASSLGTTDTQYF
TGTGCCAGCAGCCTGGGGACAACAGATACGCAGTATTTT
>TRBV7-8|-|TRBJ1-2|-
CASSLAHAGDGYTF
TGTGCCAGCAGCTTAGCCCACGCAGGGGATGGCTACACCTTC
>TRBV11-2|-|TRBJ2-1|TRBD2
CASSLSLAGGLNEQFF
TGTGCCAGCAGCTTATCACTAGCGGGAGGACTCAATGAGCAGTTCTTC
>TRBV4-2|-|TRBJ2-7|TRBD2
CASSRSGDGTMYYEQYF
TGTGCCAGCAGCCGGTCAGGAGACGGGACTATGTACTACGAGCAGTACTTC
>TRBV11-2|-|TRBJ2-1|TRBD2
CASSRIGLAGVNEQFF
TGTGCCAGCAGCCGAATCGGACTAGCGGGAGTGAATGAGCAGTTCTTC
>TRBV5-1|-|TRBJ2-7|-
CASTGGSLVGEQYF
TGCGCCAGCACCGGCGGAAGTCTGGTCGGCGAGCAGTACTTC
>TRBV5-1|few|TRBJ2-5|TRBD1
CASSRFQGRGQETQYF
TGCGCCAGCAGCCGCTTTCAAGGCAGGGGGCAAGAGACCCAGTACTTC
>TRBV6-5|few|TRBJ1-2|-
CASSSVYGYTF
TGTGCCAGCAGTTCCGTCTATGGCTACACCTTC
>TRBV5-6|-|TRBJ2-7|-
CASSLQVYEQYF
TGTGCCAGCAGCTTGCAGGTCTACGAGCAGTACTTC
>TRBV6-4|-|TRBJ2-1|-
CASSRTAHNEQFF
TGTGCCAGCAGCAGGACAGCTCACAATGAGCAGTTCTTC
>TRBV7-6|-|TRBJ2-5|TRBD1
CASSLPGQGQETQYF
TGTGCCAGCAGCTTACCGGGACAGGGTCAAGAGACCCAGTACTTC
>TRBV5-6|-|TRBJ2-5|TRBD2
CASTRLAGEGEETQYF
TGTGCCAGCACCAGATTAGCGGGAGAGGGTGAAGAGACCCAGTACTTC
>TRBV5-1|once|TRBJ2-1|-
CASSSGQSSYNEQFF
TGCGCCAGCAGCTCCGGACAGAGCTCCTACAATGAGCAGTTCTTC
>TRBV4-2|-|TRBJ1-3|-
CASSQTSFHSGNTIYF
TGTGCCAGCAGCCAAACCAGTTTCCACTCTGGAAACACCATATATTTT
>TRBV7-9|-|TRBJ2-5|-
CASSFPLESLETQYF
TGTGCCAGCAGCTTCCCTTTGGAGTCTCTGGAGACCCAGTACTTC
>TRBV13|-|TRBJ2-7|-
CASSYNRYEQYF
TGTGCCAGCAGCTACAATCGCTACGAGCAGTACTTC
>TRBV2|-|TRBJ2-7|TRBD1
CASSAGQGTFYEQYF
TGTGCCAGCAGCGCAGGACAGGGGACTTTTTACGAGCAGTACTTC
>TRBV28|few|TRBJ1-1|TRBD1
CASSPGQGWTEAFF
TGTGCCAGCAGTCCCGGACAGGGATGGACTGAAGCTTTCTTT
>TRBV6-5|-|TRBJ2-5|TRBD2
CASSYSAGGGQETQYF
TGTGCCAGCAGTTACTCTGCGGGAGGGGGCCAAGAGACCCAGTACTTC
>TRBV5-1|-|TRBJ2-2|-
CASSLTRQERASNTGELFF
TGCGCCAGCAGCTTAACAAGACAGGAAAGGGCCTCGAACACCGGGGAGCTGTTTTTT
>TRBV27|few|TRBJ2-1|-
CASSFHRGEQFF
TGTGCCAGCAGTTTTCATCGGGGTGAGCAGTTCTTC
>TRBV6-5|few|TRBJ1-1|-
CASSYGRGAEAFF
TGTGCCAGCAGTTATGGCAGGGGCGCTGAAGCTTTCTTT
>TRBV27|-|TRBJ1-3|-
CASSAYRDSGNTIYF
TGTGCCAGCAGTGCATACAGAGACTCTGGAAACACCATATATTTT
>TRBV7-2|-|TRBJ2-3|-
CASSLSTNTDTQYF
TGTGCCAGCAGCTTGTCGACAAACACGGATACGCAGTATTTT
>TRBV6-6|once|TRBJ2-2|TRBD1
CASRNYQGANTGELFF
TGTGCCAGCAGAAACTATCAGGGGGCGAACACCGGGGAGCTGTTTTTT
>TRBV18|-|TRBJ2-1|-
CASSPEVGWFF
TGTGCCAGCTCACCAGAGGTCGGGTGGTTCTTC
>TRBV7-3|-|TRBJ2-4|TRBD2
CASSRTRGLRDIQYF
TGTGCCAGCAGCCGGACTAGAGGACTTAGGGACATTCAGTACTTC
>TRBV7-9|once|TRBJ2-5|TRBD2
CASSRGRLETQYF
TGTGCCAGCAGCCGCGGGAGGTTGGAGACCCAGTACTTC
>TRBV7-2|-|TRBJ2-1|TRBD2
CASSAILAGHDEQFF
TGTGCCAGCAGCGCCATACTAGCGGGGCACGATGAGCAGTTCTTC
>TRBV5-1|-|TRBJ2-1|-
CASSLAGPRRGRSDEQFF
TGCGCCAGCAGCTTGGCAGGGCCCAGACGAGGGAGGAGCGATGAGCAGTTCTTC
>TRBV5-1|-|TRBJ2-1|TRBD1
CASSGGQNNEQFF
TGCGCCAGCAGCGGGGGACAGAACAATGAGCAGTTCTTC
>TRBV5-1|-|TRBJ2-2|-
CASSLAIDGELFF
TGCGCCAGCAGCTTGGCCATAGACGGGGAGCTGTTTTTT
>TRBV11-2|-|TRBJ2-7|TRBD2
CASSFNRGSGRASSYEQYF
TGTGCCAGCAGCTTCAACCGAGGCAGCGGGAGAGCGAGCTCCTACGAGCAGTACTTC
>TRBV6-1|few|TRBJ2-7|TRBD2
CASRRLAGEQYF
TGTGCCAGCAGACGACTAGCGGGCGAGCAGTACTTC